These T cell receptor beta chains were read from a single sample in a study of neurological immune-mediated disorders. Using its own MiXCR run on the 5' RACE reads, TCRdb lists one record per CDR3 protein. The table has roughly 36,000 distinct CDR3 sequences, 6.5% to 7.5% seen once; the top ten hold just over 5.5%. Material: CD4+ T cells from blood. All receptors derive from a man in his fifties in good health. Both conserved end residues are part of each CDR3. Fields, in order: clone size, CDR3 length, J gene, D gene, V gene, CDR3 protein, CDR3 DNA. The D gene is left open where the match is weak. Clone sizes are given selectively: once, few, many, or a class where the clone is expanded.

abundance: .; len: 15; j_gene: TRBJ2-3; d_gene: .; v_gene: TRBV5-1; CDR3aa: CFSSLAGWGTDTQYF; CDR3nt: TGCTTCAGCAGCTTGGCAGGCTGGGGCACAGATACGCAGTATTTT
abundance: many; len: 15; j_gene: TRBJ1-5; d_gene: .; v_gene: TRBV12-3/TRBV12-4; CDR3aa: CASTRSGGLNQPQHF; CDR3nt: TGTGCCAGCACCCGGTCGGGGGGCCTCAATCAGCCCCAGCATTTT
abundance: many; len: 18; j_gene: TRBJ2-1; d_gene: .; v_gene: TRBV20-1; CDR3aa: CSAREPIAVKFGYNEQFF; CDR3nt: TGCAGTGCTAGAGAACCTATAGCGGTAAAGTTCGGGTACAATGAGCAGTTCTTC
abundance: many; len: 15; j_gene: TRBJ2-2; d_gene: .; v_gene: TRBV30; CDR3aa: CAWSVRDRLTGELFF; CDR3nt: TGTGCCTGGAGTGTACGAGACAGGCTGACCGGGGAGCTGTTTTTT
abundance: .; len: 13; j_gene: TRBJ2-3; d_gene: .; v_gene: TRBV3-1; CDR3aa: CASSPLRGHTQYF; CDR3nt: TGTGCCAGCAGCCCCCTCCGGGGACATACGCAGTATTTT
abundance: many; len: 15; j_gene: TRBJ2-3; d_gene: .; v_gene: TRBV20-1; CDR3aa: CSASLGLRVKNTQYF; CDR3nt: TGCAGTGCTAGTCTCGGGCTGAGGGTGAAAAATACGCAGTATTTT
abundance: many; len: 15; j_gene: TRBJ2-3; d_gene: .; v_gene: TRBV12-3/TRBV12-4; CDR3aa: CASSLGAGITDTQYF; CDR3nt: TGTGCCAGCAGTTTGGGGGCAGGGATAACAGATACGCAGTATTTT
abundance: many; len: 14; j_gene: TRBJ1-5; d_gene: TRBD1; v_gene: TRBV5-6; CDR3aa: CASSLRQGIQPQHF; CDR3nt: TGTGCCAGCAGCTTGCGACAGGGGATTCAGCCCCAGCATTTT
abundance: many; len: 18; j_gene: TRBJ2-2; d_gene: TRBD1; v_gene: TRBV7-9; CDR3aa: CASRQGTGGTENTGELFF; CDR3nt: TGTGCCAGCAGACAAGGGACAGGGGGCACGGAGAACACCGGGGAGCTGTTTTTT
abundance: few; len: 14; j_gene: TRBJ1-5; d_gene: .; v_gene: TRBV5-1; CDR3aa: CASSGRQLGQPQHF; CDR3nt: TGCGCCAGCAGCGGGAGACAGCTGGGGCAGCCCCAGCATTTT
abundance: many; len: 15; j_gene: TRBJ1-5; d_gene: .; v_gene: TRBV10-1; CDR3aa: CASSESCPGVQPQHF; CDR3nt: TGCGCCAGCAGTGAGTCGTGTCCGGGGGTGCAGCCCCAGCATTTT
abundance: many; len: 20; j_gene: TRBJ1-4; d_gene: TRBD1; v_gene: TRBV20-1; CDR3aa: CSAREKSRTGKFGTNEKLFF; CDR3nt: TGCAGTGCTAGAGAAAAATCCCGGACAGGAAAGTTTGGAACTAATGAAAAACTGTTTTTT
abundance: many; len: 16; j_gene: TRBJ2-3; d_gene: TRBD2; v_gene: TRBV7-8; CDR3aa: CASSLRPAGITDTQYF; CDR3nt: TGTGCCAGCAGCTTAAGACCAGCGGGAATCACAGATACGCAGTATTTT
abundance: many; len: 15; j_gene: TRBJ2-4; d_gene: .; v_gene: TRBV5-1; CDR3aa: CASSLEQGGSNIQYF; CDR3nt: TGCGCCAGCAGCTTGGAACAGGGAGGATCAAACATTCAGTACTTC
abundance: few; len: 12; j_gene: TRBJ2-7; d_gene: .; v_gene: TRBV29-1; CDR3aa: CSVGERSYEQYF; CDR3nt: TGCAGCGTTGGTGAACGCTCCTACGAGCAGTACTTC
abundance: .; len: 14; j_gene: TRBJ1-1; d_gene: .; v_gene: TRBV20-1; CDR3aa: CSARDPGGRTEAFF; CDR3nt: TGCAGTGCTAGAGACCCAGGTGGGAGAACTGAAGCTTTCTTT
abundance: many; len: 16; j_gene: TRBJ2-5; d_gene: .; v_gene: TRBV2; CDR3aa: CASSELGPDDQETQYF; CDR3nt: TGTGCCAGCAGTGAATTGGGGCCAGACGATCAAGAGACCCAGTACTTC
abundance: many; len: 15; j_gene: TRBJ2-3; d_gene: TRBD2; v_gene: TRBV24-1; CDR3aa: CATSERRTSADTQYF; CDR3nt: TGTGCCACCAGTGAGCGACGGACTAGCGCAGATACGCAGTATTTT
abundance: many; len: 14; j_gene: TRBJ2-5; d_gene: TRBD2; v_gene: TRBV10-3; CDR3aa: CAISWTSGQETQYF; CDR3nt: TGTGCCATCAGTTGGACTAGCGGGCAAGAGACCCAGTACTTC
abundance: many; len: 15; j_gene: TRBJ2-2; d_gene: .; v_gene: TRBV18; CDR3aa: CASSPKGGRTGELFF; CDR3nt: TGTGCCAGCTCACCAAAGGGGGGCCGCACCGGGGAGCTGTTTTTT
abundance: .; len: 15; j_gene: TRBJ2-3; d_gene: .; v_gene: TRBV7-2; CDR3aa: CASSLEASVADTQYF; CDR3nt: TGTGCCAGCAGCTTAGAGGCTTCGGTTGCAGATACGCAGTATTTT
abundance: .; len: 16; j_gene: TRBJ2-7; d_gene: TRBD2; v_gene: TRBV3-1; CDR3aa: CASSHLSTSGKSEQYF; CDR3nt: TGTGCCAGCAGCCACCTCTCTACTAGCGGGAAATCCGAACAGTACTTC
abundance: many; len: 15; j_gene: TRBJ1-2; d_gene: TRBD1; v_gene: TRBV28; CDR3aa: CASSLPGTGEGGYTF; CDR3nt: TGTGCCAGCAGTTTACCCGGGACAGGGGAAGGTGGCTACACCTTC
abundance: many; len: 19; j_gene: TRBJ2-3; d_gene: TRBD2; v_gene: TRBV6-2/TRBV6-3; CDR3aa: CASSYRSLAGVGSTDTQYF; CDR3nt: TGTGCCAGCAGTTACCGGAGTCTAGCGGGAGTGGGGAGCACAGATACGCAGTATTTT
abundance: .; len: 16; j_gene: TRBJ2-1; d_gene: TRBD1; v_gene: TRBV29-1; CDR3aa: CSVGTAYGISYNEQFF; CDR3nt: TGCAGCGTGGGGACAGCCTACGGGATTTCCTACAATGAGCAGTTCTTC
abundance: many; len: 15; j_gene: TRBJ1-3; d_gene: .; v_gene: TRBV20-1; CDR3aa: CSASRRAFAGNTIYF; CDR3nt: TGCAGTGCTAGCCGGCGGGCATTTGCTGGAAACACCATATATTTT
abundance: many; len: 14; j_gene: TRBJ2-7; d_gene: .; v_gene: TRBV7-9; CDR3aa: CASSPGTRSYEQYF; CDR3nt: TGTGCCAGCAGCCCTGGGACAAGGAGCTACGAGCAGTACTTC
abundance: many; len: 19; j_gene: TRBJ2-5; d_gene: .; v_gene: TRBV7-8; CDR3aa: CASSLEGSRPFRVGETQYF; CDR3nt: TGTGCCAGCAGCTTAGAGGGAAGCCGACCGTTTAGGGTTGGGGAGACCCAGTACTTC
abundance: many; len: 16; j_gene: TRBJ2-1; d_gene: TRBD2; v_gene: TRBV20-1; CDR3aa: CSASRDLAGLYNEQFF; CDR3nt: TGCAGTGCTAGTAGGGATCTAGCGGGACTGTACAATGAGCAGTTCTTC